These 30 T cell receptor beta chains originate from one sample sequenced in a study of shared clonotypes between healthy human individuals. Sequencing was performed with immunoSEQ multiplex PCR; in TCRdb, only in-frame clones are kept and a portion is missing. The sample lists roughly 1.4 million clones, less than 99% occurring once. The sequenced sample was naive CD4+ T cells sorted from blood. The subset: CD45RA+ positively selected. These receptors all come from a man aged 30 to 45 in good health.

The chain employs TRBV6-5 and TRBJ1-5; perhaps TRBD1 as D (5 bases). This CDR3 spans 14 amino acids. Germline loops: CDR1 MNHEY, CDR2 SVGAGI. Trimming removed 0 bases from V and 5 bases from J, with 8 bases in between. The CDR3 sequence: CASSYSRGYQPQHF. As DNA, the CDR3 is TGTGCCAGCAGTTACTCACGGGGGTATCAGCCCCAGCATTTT.

The rearrangement uses TRBV10-2 and TRBJ2-7; 9 nucleotides align to TRBD2. The CDR3 contains 15 residues. V shed 6 bases and J 4 bases; nucleotides not matched to a gene: 10. Germline values: CDR1 WSHSY, CDR2 SAAADI. CDR3 amino acids: CASRRSVAGVYEQYF. CDR3 in DNA: TGCGCCAGCAGACGATCGGTAGCGGGAGTGTACGAGCAGTACTTC.

This clone has a single count. V usage is TRBV11-2 and J usage is TRBJ2-5; TRBD2 might be the D (5 bases). The V gene's germline CDR1 is SGHAT and CDR2 FQNNGV. There are 13 residues in the CDR3. Trimming left V 0 bases short and J 7 bases short, with 9 bases between. The CDR3 nucleotides read TGTGCCAGCAGCTTAGACACTCGGGGGACCCAGTACTTC. Protein: CASSLDTRGTQYF.

The chain is built from TRBV28 and TRBJ1-1; D is uncertain. Germline V CDR1 and CDR2: MDHEN, SYDVKM. V was clipped by 5 bases and J by 7 bases, with 14 bases between them. This CDR3 is built from 13 residues. The CDR3 loop reads CASSPAGLNEAFF. CDR3 sequence (DNA): TGTGCCAGCAGTCCGGCCGGGTTGAATGAAGCTTTCTTT.

This chain joins TRBV28 and TRBJ1-1; D is undetermined. V was trimmed by 4 bases and J by 0 bases, leaving 24 bases between them. Germline CDR1 and CDR2: MDHEN and SYDVKM. The CDR3 consists of 19 residues. The CDR3 DNA sequence: TGTGCCAGCAGTTCCCGGTCCGGCAGAGGAAAGGGAGTGAACACTGAAGCTTTCTTT. Its translation is CASSSRSGRGKGVNTEAFF.

The V gene is TRBV30, the J gene TRBJ2-6; TRBD1 aligns across 9 bases. This CDR3 spans 16 amino acids. Unmatched junction bases numbered 7, after V lost 4 bases and J lost 3 bases. CDR1 GTSNPN and CDR2 SVGIG come from the germline V gene (reference sequence). This CDR3 reads CAWTGQGVGGANVLTF. Here the CDR3 DNA reads TGTGCCTGGACGGGACAGGGAGTCGGTGGGGCCAACGTCCTGACTTTC. Drawing the rest from reference TRBV30 and TRBJ2-6, the complete variable domain is SQTIHQWPATLVQPVGSPLSLECTVEGTSNPNLYWYRQAAGRGLQLLFYSVGIGQISSEVPQNLSASRPQDRQFILSSKKLLLSDSGFYLCAWTGQGVGGANVLTFGAGSRLTVL.

The chain uses TRBV9 and TRBJ2-5; D unclear. V was shortened by 2 bases and J by 0 bases, with 8 bases between the two germline ends. The V gene's germline CDR1 is SGDLS and CDR2 YYNGEE. There are 14 residues in the CDR3. Written as DNA, the CDR3 is TGTGCCAGCAGCGTGAGCCGTTACCAAGAGACCCAGTACTTC. The encoded protein is CASSVSRYQETQYF.

The chain recombines TRBV5-1 with TRBJ2-2, with 13 nucleotides matching TRBD2. The germline gives CDR1 SGHRS, CDR2 YFSETQ. V trimming: 4 bases; J trimming: 5 bases; junction bases outside the gene matches: 8. The CDR3 length is 17 residues. CDR3 in DNA: TGCGCCAGCAGCCCCGGACTAGCGGGAGTTGAGACCGGGGAGCTGTTTTTT. It translates to CASSPGLAGVETGELFF. Complete variable domain (other parts from reference TRBV5-1 and TRBJ2-2): KAGVTQTPRYLIKTRGQQVTLSCSPISGHRSVSWYQQTPGQGLQFLFEYFSETQRNKGNFPGRFSGRQFSNSRSEMNVSTLELGDSALYLCASSPGLAGVETGELFFGEGSRLTVL.

The genes are TRBV7-8 and TRBJ2-2, with D uncertain. The CDR3 runs 15 residues. V lost 0 bases and J lost 6, with 11 bases in between. In germline, CDR1 is SGHVS, CDR2 FQNEAQ. The CDR3, as DNA: TGTGCCAGCAGCTTAGCCCGGCTTTTGGCCGGGGAGCTGTTTTTT. It encodes CASSLARLLAGELFF.

The rearrangement links TRBV28 to TRBJ1-5; weak D call: TRBD1 (6 bases). V was shortened by 5 bases and J by 5 bases, with 19 bases between the two germline ends. The CDR3 has 16 amino acids. Germline V gene lookup returns CDR1 MDHEN and CDR2 SYDVKM. Here the CDR3 DNA reads TGTGCCAGCAGTCCCTCCGGGACACCCAGGGATCAGCCCCAGCATTTT. Its protein is CASSPSGTPRDQPQHF. The whole variable domain, filled in from reference TRBV28 and TRBJ1-5, reads DVKVTQSSRYLVKRTGEKVFLECVQDMDHENMFWYRQDPGLGLRLIYFSYDVKMKEKGDIPEGYSVSREKKERFSLILESASTNQTSMYLCASSPSGTPRDQPQHFGDGTRLSIL.

The gene calls are TRBV29-1 and TRBJ2-5; no reliable D call. V was clipped by 6 bases and J by 5 bases, with 10 bases between them. The CDR3 totals 11 residues. Germline V gene sequence: CDR1 SQVTM, CDR2 ANQGSEA. The DNA for the CDR3 is TGCAGCGTCGTGAAGAGGGAGACCCAGTACTTC. Protein: CSVVKRETQYF.

V usage is TRBV7-2 and J usage is TRBJ2-7, with a weak D call TRBD1 (6 bases). V lost 1 base, J lost 3 bases, and 16 bases lay in between. This CDR3 region has 16 residues. In germline, CDR1 is SGHTA, CDR2 FQGNSA. This CDR3 reads CASSLGTAQGYYEQYF. The CDR3 region has the DNA TGTGCCAGCAGCTTAGGAACGGCACAGGGTTACTACGAGCAGTACTTC.

The J gene is TRBJ1-2, the V gene TRBV5-6, with 10 positions matching TRBD1. V lost 0 bases and J lost 7; bases outside the gene matches: 9. The CDR3 is 16 residues long. The germline gives CDR1 SGHDT, CDR2 YYEEEE. The chain's CDR3 is CASSLGPDRGLGGYTF. In DNA, the CDR3 is TGTGCCAGCAGCTTGGGACCGGACAGGGGGTTGGGTGGCTACACCTTC.

The J gene is TRBJ2-2, the V gene TRBV28; D tentatively reads TRBD1 or TRBD2 (7 bases each). CDR3 length: 17 residues. Trimming took off 4 bases at V and 0 bases at J, with 15 bases between the two ends. Germline CDR1 reads MDHEN; CDR2 reads SYDVKM. CDR3 sequence (DNA): TGTGCCAGCAGTTCACAGGGGACTACCCCGAACACCGGGGAGCTGTTTTTT. Protein: CASSSQGTTPNTGELFF.

The chain recombines TRBV7-9 with TRBJ2-7; 8 nucleotides align to TRBD2. The CDR3 is 17 residues long. The V segment lost 1 base and the J segment 2 bases; nucleotides outside the gene matches: 10. Germline loops: CDR1 SEHNR, CDR2 FQNEAQ (reference sequence). The CDR3 spells CASSLGISGVSPYEQYF. CDR3 nucleotide sequence: TGTGCCAGCAGCTTAGGCATTAGCGGGGTGAGCCCCTACGAGCAGTACTTC.

The rearrangement links TRBV23-1 to TRBJ2-7; D gene uncertain. TRBV23-1 qualifies as an ORF whose function is uncertain. The germline V and J ends were trimmed by 0 bases and 1 base, with 13 bases remaining between them. This CDR3 spans 16 amino acids. CDR3 nucleotide sequence: TGCGCCAGCAGTCAATCGGCCCCAGCTAGATCCTACGAGCAGTACTTC. Protein sequence: CASSQSAPARSYEQYF.

The V gene is TRBV2, the J gene TRBJ1-4; D ambiguous. Germline CDR1 and CDR2: SNHLY and FYNNEI. Trimming removed 3 bases from V and 5 bases from J, with 10 bases in between. The CDR3 loop spans 14 amino acids. The CDR3 sequence is CASSDDVGNEKLFF. CDR3 nucleotide sequence: TGTGCCAGCAGTGATGACGTTGGGAATGAAAAACTGTTTTTT.

This chain uses TRBV14 with TRBJ1-1, with TRBD1 identical over 7 bases. The V gene's germline CDR1 is SGHDN and CDR2 FVKESK. The length of the CDR3 is 18 residues. The junction had 17 bases not matched to a gene; V was cut back by 1 base and J by 6 bases. The CDR3 sequence is CASSQVEGAPWGRPEAFF. The CDR3 region has the DNA TGTGCCAGCAGCCAAGTGGAGGGGGCGCCGTGGGGGCGCCCTGAAGCTTTCTTT. The full variable domain, in which reference TRBV14 and TRBJ1-1 provide the parts outside the CDR3, is EAGVTQFPSHSVIEKGQTVTLRCDPISGHDNLYWYRRVMGKEIKFLLHFVKESKQDESGMPNNRFLAERTGGTYSTLKVQPAELEDSGVYFCASSQVEGAPWGRPEAFFGQGTRLTVV.

V is TRBV6-1 and J is TRBJ1-2; a weak D match, TRBD1 (6 bases). The V end lost 10 bases, the J end lost 8 bases, and 17 bases lay between the germline ends. Germline V gene sequence: CDR1 MNHNS, CDR2 SASEGT. The CDR3 contains 12 residues. DNA of the CDR3: TGTGCCATCAGCGGGACACCGGGAGGCTACACCTTC. Its protein is CAISGTPGGYTF.

This rearrangement joins TRBV10-2 to TRBJ1-1, with 8 bases that match TRBD1. Germline values: CDR1 WSHSY, CDR2 SAAADI. This CDR3 spans 20 amino acids. Germline trimming cut 7 bases from V and 0 bases from J; bases unmatched to any gene: 22. The CDR3 region is CASKKEGQFSGGRLNTEAFF. The CDR3 region has the DNA TGCGCCAGCAAAAAGGAGGGCCAGTTCTCAGGGGGCAGACTGAACACTGAAGCTTTCTTT.

The CDR3 bases are TGTGCCAGCAGCTTAGTTGGCAGTTCCTACGAGCAGTACTTC. Its translation: CASSLVGSSYEQYF. The genes are TRBV11-2 and TRBJ2-7; D is unresolved. V dropped 1 base and J dropped 1 base, with 8 bases sitting between them. CDR1 and CDR2 from the germline V gene are SGHAT and FQNNGV. This CDR3 contains 14 residues.

V gene TRBV28 combines with J gene TRBJ1-5; no clear D gene. V lost 7 bases and J 5 bases, leaving 9 bases between the germline ends. Germline loops: CDR1 MDHEN, CDR2 SYDVKM. The CDR3 covers 12 residues. In DNA form, the CDR3 reads TGTGCCAGCACCCTTCGCGATCAGCCCCAGCATTTT. Its protein product is CASTLRDQPQHF.

This sequence joins TRBV11-2 and TRBJ2-1; perhaps TRBD2 as D (5 bases). CDR1 SGHAT and CDR2 FQNNGV come from the germline V gene. Trimming shortened V by 5 bases and J by 5 bases, and 19 bases separated the two germline ends. CDR3 length: 16 amino acids. CDR3 amino acids: CASSHLTGDGNNEQFF. As DNA, the CDR3 is TGTGCCAGCAGCCATCTGACCGGGGATGGGAACAATGAGCAGTTCTTC.

J is TRBJ2-5 and V is TRBV6-1; D gene ambiguous. Looked up from germline, CDR1 is MNHNS and CDR2 is SASEGT. The germline V and J ends were trimmed by 2 bases and 3 bases, with 10 bases remaining between them. This CDR3 region has 14 residues. DNA for the CDR3: TGTGCCAGCAGTGAAACGGCAGTCGAAGAGACCCAGTACTTC. Translating gives CASSETAVEETQYF.

The chain employs TRBV19 and TRBJ2-7; 7 nucleotides line up with TRBD1. Germline V gene lookup returns CDR1 LNHDA and CDR2 SQIVND (reference sequence). The trim removed 3 bases at V and 5 bases at J, leaving 4 bases unmatched. This CDR3 is built from 13 residues. The CDR3 coding sequence is TGTGCCAGTAGTATTAACAGGGGAAACGAGCAGTACTTC. This codes for CASSINRGNEQYF.

The genes are TRBV10-3 and TRBJ1-1; D not certain. Germline V gene sequence: CDR1 ENHRY, CDR2 SYGVKD. The CDR3 contains 15 residues. The V and J ends lost 0 bases and 5 bases respectively, with 13 bases between them. The DNA of the CDR3 is TGTGCCATCAGTGAGTCGACGGAGTTGGGAACTGAAGCTTTCTTT. Protein: CAISESTELGTEAFF.

The V and J genes are TRBV18 and TRBJ2-2; 8 bases line up with TRBD1. Germline CDR1 and CDR2: KGHSH and LQKENI. V dropped 3 bases and J dropped 7; count of bases not matched to a gene: 1. The CDR3 loop spans 13 amino acids. CDR3 region: CASSPGTGGELFF. The CDR3 DNA reads TGTGCCAGCTCACCCGGGACAGGCGGGGAGCTGTTTTTT.

This rearrangement joins TRBV5-1 to TRBJ2-1; 8 nucleotides line up with TRBD2. Looked up from germline, CDR1 is SGHRS and CDR2 is YFSETQ. The CDR3 contains 16 residues. Germline trimming cut 0 bases from V and 3 bases from J; bases unmatched to any gene: 5. The CDR3 DNA reads TGCGCCAGCAGCTTGGCCCGGGAGGGTAACTACAATGAGCAGTTCTTC. Its protein is CASSLAREGNYNEQFF.

J is TRBJ2-7 and V is TRBV7-9; TRBD1 aligns across 9 bases. V gave up 5 bases and J gave up 4 bases; unmatched junction bases: 6. In germline, CDR1 is SEHNR, CDR2 FQNEAQ (reference sequence). This CDR3 contains 14 residues. The CDR3 bases are TGTGCCAGCAGCCTACAGGGGGCTCTATACGAGCAGTACTTC. Protein sequence: CASSLQGALYEQYF. The whole variable domain, remainder taken from reference TRBV7-9 and TRBJ2-7, is DTGVSQNPRHKITKRGQNVTFRCDPISEHNRLYWYRQTLGQGPEFLTYFQNEAQLEKSRLLSDRFSAERPKGSFSTLEIQRTEQGDSAMYLCASSLQGALYEQYFGPGTRLTVT.

Comment on this clone: The same CDR3 arises from other DNA sequences in this sample as well. The J gene is TRBJ2-2, the V gene TRBV5-6; no reliable D call. This CDR3 spans 14 amino acids. Trimming shortened V by 0 bases and J by 0 bases, and 3 bases separated the two germline ends. CDR1 and CDR2 (germline): SGHDT, YYEEEE. The CDR3 DNA is TGTGCCAGCAGCTTGGGGACGAACACCGGGGAGCTGTTTTTT. It translates to CASSLGTNTGELFF.